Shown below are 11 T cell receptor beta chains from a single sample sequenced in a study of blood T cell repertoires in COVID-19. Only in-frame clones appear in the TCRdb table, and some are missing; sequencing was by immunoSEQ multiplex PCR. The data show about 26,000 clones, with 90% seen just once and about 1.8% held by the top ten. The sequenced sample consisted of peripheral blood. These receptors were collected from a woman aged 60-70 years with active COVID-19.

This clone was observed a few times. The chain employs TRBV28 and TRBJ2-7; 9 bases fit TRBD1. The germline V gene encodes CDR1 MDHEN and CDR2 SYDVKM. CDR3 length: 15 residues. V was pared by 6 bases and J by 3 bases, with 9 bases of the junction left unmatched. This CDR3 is CASRPPGQGIYEQYF. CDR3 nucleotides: TGTGCCAGCAGACCTCCGGGACAGGGTATCTACGAGCAGTACTTC.

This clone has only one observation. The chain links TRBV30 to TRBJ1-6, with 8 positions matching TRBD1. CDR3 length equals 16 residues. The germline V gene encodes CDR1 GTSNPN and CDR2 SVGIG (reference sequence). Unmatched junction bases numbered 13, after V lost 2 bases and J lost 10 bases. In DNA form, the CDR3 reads TGTGCCTGGAGTACAGGGGGGGCAGGGGGTCGCTCACCCCTCCACTTT. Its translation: CAWSTGGAGGRSPLHF.

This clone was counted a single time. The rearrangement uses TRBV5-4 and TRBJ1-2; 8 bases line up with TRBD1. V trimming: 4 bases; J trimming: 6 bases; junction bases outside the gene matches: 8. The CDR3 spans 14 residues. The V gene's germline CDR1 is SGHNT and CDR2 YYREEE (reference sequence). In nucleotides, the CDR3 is TGTGCCAGCAGCCCAAGACAGGGGCGGAATGGCTACACCTTC. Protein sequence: CASSPRQGRNGYTF.

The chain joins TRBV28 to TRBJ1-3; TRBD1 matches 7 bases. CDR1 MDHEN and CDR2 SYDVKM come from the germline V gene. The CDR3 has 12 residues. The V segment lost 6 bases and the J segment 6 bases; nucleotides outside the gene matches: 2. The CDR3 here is CASRDRINTIYF. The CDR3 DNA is TGTGCCAGCAGGGACAGGATAAACACCATATATTTT.

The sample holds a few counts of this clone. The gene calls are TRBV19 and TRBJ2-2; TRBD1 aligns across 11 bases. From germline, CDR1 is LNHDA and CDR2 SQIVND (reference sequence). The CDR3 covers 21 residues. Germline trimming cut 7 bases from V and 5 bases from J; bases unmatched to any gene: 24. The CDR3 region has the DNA TGTGCCAGTACCGAGGAGGGACAGGGGGTAGTAGCGGGAGTCCATACCGGGGAGCTGTTTTTT. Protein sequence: CASTEEGQGVVAGVHTGELFF.

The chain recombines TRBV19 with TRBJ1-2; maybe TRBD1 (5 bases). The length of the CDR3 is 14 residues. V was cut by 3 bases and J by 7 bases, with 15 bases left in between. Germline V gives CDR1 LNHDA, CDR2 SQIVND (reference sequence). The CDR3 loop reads CASSISRVSFGYTF. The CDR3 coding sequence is TGTGCCAGTAGTATTAGCAGGGTTTCTTTTGGCTACACCTTC.

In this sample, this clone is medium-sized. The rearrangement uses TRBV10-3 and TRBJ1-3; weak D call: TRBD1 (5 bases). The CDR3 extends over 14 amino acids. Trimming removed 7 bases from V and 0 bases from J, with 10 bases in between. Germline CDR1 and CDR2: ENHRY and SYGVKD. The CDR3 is CAIMGDSSGNTIYF. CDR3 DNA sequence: TGTGCCATCATGGGGGACTCCTCTGGAAACACCATATATTTT.

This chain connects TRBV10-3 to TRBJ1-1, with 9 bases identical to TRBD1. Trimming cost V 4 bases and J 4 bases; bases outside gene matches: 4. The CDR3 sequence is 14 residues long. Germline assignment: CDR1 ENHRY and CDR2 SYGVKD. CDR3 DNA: TGTGCCATCAGTGCGGGACAGGGCGGCACTGAAGCTTTCTTT. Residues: CAISAGQGGTEAFF.

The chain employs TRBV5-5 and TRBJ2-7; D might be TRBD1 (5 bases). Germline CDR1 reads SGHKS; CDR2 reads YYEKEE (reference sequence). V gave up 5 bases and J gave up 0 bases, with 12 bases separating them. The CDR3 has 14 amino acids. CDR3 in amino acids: CASREDINSYEQYF. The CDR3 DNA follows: TGTGCCAGCAGAGAGGACATTAACTCCTACGAGCAGTACTTC.

The CDR3 here is CATSDFDREYEQFF. The CDR3 coding sequence is TGTGCCACCAGTGACTTCGACAGGGAGTATGAGCAGTTCTTC. The chain uses TRBV24-1 and TRBJ2-1; 7 bases line up with TRBD1. Germline V lookup: CDR1 KGHDR, CDR2 SFDVKD. This CDR3 has 14 amino acids. The J segment lost 8 bases and the V segment lost 4 bases, leaving 7 bases of the junction unmatched.

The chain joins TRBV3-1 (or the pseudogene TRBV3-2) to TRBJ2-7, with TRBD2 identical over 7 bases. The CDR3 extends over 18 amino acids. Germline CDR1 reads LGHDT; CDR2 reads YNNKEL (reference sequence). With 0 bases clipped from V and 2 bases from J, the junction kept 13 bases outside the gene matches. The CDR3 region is CASSQDWSSGYLTYEQYF. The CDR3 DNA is TGTGCCAGCAGCCAAGATTGGAGTAGCGGGTATCTTACCTACGAGCAGTACTTC.